This passage covers 7 T cell receptor beta chains from one sample sequenced in a study of T cells in localized non-small cell lung cancer. Repertoires were generated with immunoSEQ multiplex PCR, while TCRdb's copy carries only in-frame clones and drops some. The sample holds 20,000 to 30,000 clones; more than 75% are singletons and the top ten take less than 7%. Sequenced here: PBMCs, sampled before any cancer treatment. The source is a man aged 40 to 70 with stage II lung adenocarcinoma.

To note about this clone: At one boundary the junction diverges from the germline segment, which might be a read error. The chain is built from TRBV2 and TRBJ2-7; D is undetermined. CDR1 is SNHLY and CDR2 is FYNNEI in the germline V gene. The CDR3 length is 12 residues. The CDR3 loop is CASTWTNYEQHF. CDR3 nucleotide sequence: TGTGCCAGCACCTGGACGAATTACGAGCAGCACTTC.

The chain carries TRBV11-3 and TRBJ2-2, with D possibly being TRBD1 (5 bases). V gave up 2 bases and J gave up 4 bases, with 11 bases separating them. CDR1 is SGHNT, CDR2 YENEEA, per germline. CDR3 length: 15 amino acids. The CDR3 loop reads CASSLQGPGTGELFF. The CDR3 DNA follows: TGTGCCAGCAGCTTACAGGGTCCGGGCACCGGGGAGCTGTTTTTT.

The chain has TRBV9 and TRBJ1-3; 9 bases are shared with TRBD1. V dropped 4 bases and J dropped 8; count of bases not matched to a gene: 7. Looked up from germline, CDR1 is SGDLS and CDR2 is YYNGEE. CDR3 length: 14 residues. The CDR3 DNA is TGTGCCAGCAGCTTAAGGGACAGGGAATACACCATATATTTT. Protein: CASSLRDREYTIYF.

V gene TRBV9 combines with J gene TRBJ2-5; D perhaps matches TRBD1 (6 bases). The CDR3 has 15 residues. Trimming pared 0 bases from V and 7 bases from J, leaving 16 bases between. The germline V gene has CDR1 SGDLS and CDR2 YYNGEE. The CDR3 nucleotides are TGTGCCAGCAGCGTAGAGGGGGACCCCGGTTGGACCCAGTACTTC. As protein: CASSVEGDPGWTQYF.

The gene calls are TRBV11-2 and TRBJ2-5; 8 positions match TRBD2. This CDR3 contains 16 residues. Trimming took 5 bases from V and 1 from J; bases not matched to a gene: 9. CDR1 and CDR2 from the germline V gene are SGHAT and FQNNGV. The CDR3 DNA reads as TGTGCCAGCAGCCCTAGACGGACTAGCCTCCAAGAGACCCAGTACTTC. Protein sequence: CASSPRRTSLQETQYF.

In its sample, this clone was seen once. This sequence joins TRBV5-4 and TRBJ2-7; TRBD1 is a possible D gene (5 bases). CDR1 and CDR2 (germline): SGHNT, YYREEE (reference sequence). The CDR3 totals 14 residues. Trimming pared 1 base from V and 4 bases from J, leaving 12 bases between. The CDR3 DNA reads TGTGCCAGCAGCTTGATAGCAGGGAAGTACGAGCAGTACTTC. Its translation is CASSLIAGKYEQYF.

The CDR3 sequence: CASSMRGSPLHF. The CDR3 nucleotides are TGTGCCAGCAGCATGAGGGGTTCACCCCTCCACTTT. This chain links TRBV27 with TRBJ1-6; TRBD1 is a possible D gene (5 bases). The CDR3 extends over 12 amino acids. Between the trimmed V and J ends, which lost 6 bases and 9 bases, there was a span of 9 bases. The germline CDR1 and CDR2 sequences are MNHEY and SMNVEV (reference sequence).